Listed here are 14 T cell receptor beta chains from one sample, sequenced in a study of T cell responses to AZD1222 COVID-19 vaccine. Measured with immunoSEQ multiplex PCR; TCRdb has only the in-frame clones, and not every one. The profile shows tens of thousands of clones, 85% to 90% of them singletons. Sequences were derived from peripheral blood, sampled on day 0 of AZD1222 vaccination. The receptor source for this set is an adult in good health.

This clone is labeled as medium-sized. The rearrangement joins TRBV3-1 (or the pseudogene TRBV3-2) to TRBJ2-2, with TRBD2 identical over 10 bases. Germline CDR1 is LGHDT and CDR2 is YNNKEL (reference sequence). V gave up 1 base and J gave up 1 base; unmatched junction bases: 6. The CDR3 runs 18 residues. The CDR3 DNA is TGTGCCAGCAGCCAAGTTTGGACTAGCGGCCAGAACACCGGGGAGCTGTTTTTT. Residues: CASSQVWTSGQNTGELFF.

CDR3 in DNA: TGCGCCAGCAGCTTGGATGGGGTTAGCAATCAGCCCCAGCATTTT. Its protein is CASSLDGVSNQPQHF. V is TRBV5-1 and J is TRBJ1-5; D is unclear. CDR1 SGHRS and CDR2 YFSETQ come from the germline V gene. CDR3 length equals 15 residues. V lost 0 bases to trimming and J lost 0 bases, with 7 bases between them.

The chain employs TRBV15 and TRBJ1-6; weak D call: TRBD1 (5 bases). This CDR3 has 19 residues. The germline gives CDR1 LNHNV, CDR2 YYDKDF (reference sequence). V gave up 0 bases and J gave up 0 bases, with 15 bases separating them. CDR3 loop: CATSRDRPEGSSYNSPLHF. For the CDR3, the DNA is TGTGCCACCAGCAGAGATAGACCTGAGGGGAGCTCCTATAATTCACCCCTCCACTTT.

The sample holds one count of this clone. This chain connects TRBV12-3 or TRBV12-4 to TRBJ2-3; D is uncertain. V lost 2 bases, J lost 6 bases, and 9 bases lay in between. The CDR3 has 13 amino acids. The CDR3 region has the DNA TGTGCCAGCAGTTTACCGCCAAGGGATACGCAGTATTTT. This translates into CASSLPPRDTQYF.

This chain's CDR3 is CASSQGQGEQYF. The CDR3 nucleotides read TGTGCCAGCAGCCAGGGACAGGGTGAGCAGTACTTC. This chain uses TRBV7-3 with TRBJ2-7, with TRBD1 matching over 9 bases. The CDR3 consists of 12 residues. The V and J ends lost 5 bases and 7 bases, in that order; junction bases with no gene match: 3. The V gene's germline CDR1 is SGHTA and CDR2 FQGTGA.

This clone came up once. J is TRBJ1-2 and V is TRBV7-2; 10 nucleotides match TRBD1. J gave up 6 bases and V 5 bases, and 3 bases lay outside the gene matches. Germline values: CDR1 SGHTA, CDR2 FQGNSA. This CDR3 region has 13 residues. The CDR3 nucleotides read TGTGCCAGCAGCCGACAGGGGGCTAATGGCTACACCTTC. It codes for CASSRQGANGYTF.

The rearrangement links TRBV12-3 or TRBV12-4 to TRBJ1-5; TRBD1 aligns across 7 bases. With V trimmed by 7 bases and J by 4 bases, 4 bases remained unmatched. This CDR3 contains 13 residues. The CDR3 DNA sequence: TGTGCCAGCAATCCGGGACAGAATCAGCCCCAGCATTTT. It encodes CASNPGQNQPQHF.

This clone was picked up a small number of times. V usage is TRBV3-1 (or the pseudogene TRBV3-2) and J usage is TRBJ1-2; D is unclear. There are 13 residues in the CDR3. Trimming took 3 bases from V and 4 from J, leaving 9 bases between them. Germline CDR1 is LGHDT and CDR2 is YNNKEL (reference sequence). CDR3 in DNA: TGTGCCAGCAGCCAGGGCGGCTTCTATGGCTACACCTTC. Protein sequence: CASSQGGFYGYTF.

The V and J genes are TRBV3-1 (or the pseudogene TRBV3-2) and TRBJ1-1; no clear D. Germline V gene sequence: CDR1 LGHDT, CDR2 YNNKEL (reference sequence). Trimming took 7 bases from V and 4 from J, leaving 13 bases between them. The CDR3 consists of 13 residues. The CDR3 nucleotides are TGTGCCAGCACGCGTCAGGAGGGCACTGAAGCTTTCTTT. This sequence encodes CASTRQEGTEAFF.

The chain recombines TRBV11-2 with TRBJ2-7, with TRBD1 identical over 7 bases. The germline V gene has CDR1 SGHAT and CDR2 FQNNGV. The CDR3 has 16 residues. V lost 6 bases, J lost 9 bases, and 20 bases stayed unmatched. CDR3 residues: CASSSGGPGQTRAQYF. The CDR3 DNA is TGTGCCAGCAGTAGTGGTGGTCCGGGACAGACTCGGGCGCAGTACTTC.

This clone appeared a few times. This chain links TRBV7-9 with TRBJ1-6; the D gene is possibly TRBD1 (6 bases). CDR3 length equals 14 residues. Germline V gives CDR1 SEHNR, CDR2 FQNEAQ (reference sequence). Trimming left V 2 bases short and J 9 bases short, with 11 bases between. CDR3: CASSLQGSVSPLHF. The CDR3 region has the DNA TGTGCCAGCAGCTTACAGGGGAGTGTTTCACCCCTCCACTTT.

The chain couples TRBV6-5 to TRBJ1-2; TRBD1 might be the D (6 bases). With 10 bases removed from V and 0 bases from J, the gap between germline ends came to 15 bases. CDR3 length equals 14 residues. CDR1 and CDR2 from the germline V gene are MNHEY and SVGAGI. The CDR3, as DNA: TGTGCCACGACAGGCTCACCAGCTAACTATGGCTACACCTTC. As protein: CATTGSPANYGYTF.

This clone was seen a handful of times. The chain uses TRBV6-5 and TRBJ2-5; 8 nucleotides align to TRBD1. Germline V gives CDR1 MNHEY, CDR2 SVGAGI. This CDR3 is 16 amino acids long. Trimming took 0 bases from V and 4 from J; bases not matched to a gene: 7. This CDR3 reads CASSYSHRTGTETQYF. The CDR3 region has the DNA TGTGCCAGCAGTTACTCTCATCGGACAGGGACAGAGACCCAGTACTTC.

V gene TRBV7-2 combines with J gene TRBJ1-2, with 8 bases lining up with TRBD1. J gave up 8 bases and V 1 base, and 6 bases lay outside the gene matches. This CDR3 is 14 amino acids long. Germline CDR1 reads SGHTA; CDR2 reads FQGNSA. The DNA of the CDR3 is TGTGCCAGCAGCTTAGACGGCAGGGGGCAAGGCTACACCTTC. It yields the protein CASSLDGRGQGYTF.